This passage covers 16 T cell receptor beta chains from one sample sequenced in a study of a mutant IDH1 vaccine in newly diagnosed glioma. These receptors have no identified antigens. Described time point: week 11, during vaccination. Vaccinated patients received 300 ug of mutant IDH1 20-mer peptide per dose, with topical imiquimod. The assay was immunoSEQ multiplex PCR, and TCRdb's table has in-frame clones only and misses some. The table shows 20,000 to 25,000 clones, with around 80% occurring only once. Material: PBMCs, obtained from a glioma patient whose treatment included an IDH1 peptide vaccine. These receptors were obtained from a man aged 35-49 years with glioma.

This chain joins TRBV2 and TRBJ1-2; unclear D gene. The V and J ends lost 2 bases and 2 bases respectively, with 6 bases between them. Germline values: CDR1 SNHLY, CDR2 FYNNEI. The length of the CDR3 is 13 residues. CDR3 DNA sequence: TGTGCCAGCAGTGAACAAGCGAACTATGGCTACACCTTC. This gives the protein CASSEQANYGYTF.

This clone was observed a handful of times. The chain recombines TRBV5-6 with TRBJ2-1; D possibly corresponds to TRBD1 (5 bases). The CDR3 loop spans 19 amino acids. V was clipped by 3 bases and J by 1 base, with 23 bases between them. The germline gives CDR1 SGHDT, CDR2 YYEEEE. The CDR3: CASSSLTTGPTFSYNEQFF. DNA of the CDR3: TGTGCCAGCAGCTCCCTCACCACAGGACCCACTTTTTCCTACAATGAGCAGTTCTTC. Filled out from reference TRBV5-6 and TRBJ2-1, the complete variable domain reads DAGVTQSPTHLIKTRGQQVTLRCSPKSGHDTVSWYQQALGQGPQFIFQYYEEEERQRGNFPDRFSGHQFPNYSSELNVNALLLGDSALYLCASSSLTTGPTFSYNEQFFGPGTRLTVL.

The V gene is TRBV9, the J gene TRBJ2-5, with D hard to call. This CDR3 spans 15 amino acids. The germline V gene encodes CDR1 SGDLS and CDR2 YYNGEE. V was shortened by 3 bases and J by 5 bases, with 17 bases between the two germline ends. The CDR3 spells CASSASAYWWETQYF. The DNA for the CDR3 is TGTGCCAGCAGCGCATCAGCCTACTGGTGGGAGACCCAGTACTTC. Full variable domain (rest looked up from reference TRBV9 and TRBJ2-5): DSGVTQTPKHLITATGQRVTLRCSPRSGDLSVYWYQQSLDQGLQFLIQYYNGEERAKGNILERFSAQQFPDLHSELNLSSLELGDSALYFCASSASAYWWETQYFGPGTRLLVL.

This chain joins TRBV5-1 and TRBJ2-5; 9 bases match TRBD2. The CDR3 sequence is 16 residues long. Germline V gene data show CDR1 as SGHRS and CDR2 as YFSETQ. Losses at the gene ends were 2 bases for V and 5 bases for J; bases not matched to a gene: 10. The chain's CDR3 is CASSFPAGGGEETQYF. DNA for the CDR3: TGCGCCAGCAGCTTTCCAGCGGGAGGCGGGGAGGAGACCCAGTACTTC.

The rearrangement uses TRBV4-1 and TRBJ1-2, with D perhaps matching TRBD1 (6 bases). Trimming shortened V by 6 bases and J by 7 bases, and 15 bases separated the two germline ends. Germline V gene data show CDR1 as MGHRA and CDR2 as YSYEKL. CDR3 length: 13 residues. The CDR3 sequence is CASRSTGTFGYTF. Here the CDR3 DNA reads TGCGCCAGCAGGTCGACAGGAACTTTTGGCTACACCTTC.

This clone came up once. This chain joins TRBV19 and TRBJ2-1, with 7 bases lining up with TRBD2. Germline V gene lookup returns CDR1 LNHDA and CDR2 SQIVND (reference sequence). After removal of 5 bases from V and 2 bases from J, the junction contained 3 bases not matched to a gene. CDR3 size: 14 residues. CDR3 in amino acids: CASSSGGAYNEQFF. CDR3 DNA: TGTGCCAGTAGTTCGGGGGGAGCCTACAATGAGCAGTTCTTC.

The rearrangement links TRBV5-5 to TRBJ1-1; TRBD1 aligns across 7 bases. Trimming removed 1 base from V and 5 bases from J; junction bases left unmatched: 8. Germline CDR1 is SGHKS and CDR2 is YYEKEE (reference sequence). The CDR3 loop spans 15 amino acids. DNA for the CDR3: TGTGCCAGCAGCTTGTCCCGACAGGGCGGAACTGAAGCTTTCTTT. Protein: CASSLSRQGGTEAFF.

The gene calls are TRBV11-2 and TRBJ1-2; tentatively, D is TRBD1 (5 bases). Germline V gene lookup returns CDR1 SGHAT and CDR2 FQNNGV. The V end was cut by 0 bases, the J end by 8 bases, with 13 bases between. CDR3 size: 14 residues. The CDR3 bases are TGTGCCAGCAGCTTAGAGGGAAGGGGAGGGGGCTACACCTTC. It yields the protein CASSLEGRGGGYTF.

The chain combines TRBV5-1 with TRBJ2-1; D not certain. This CDR3 has 15 amino acids. CDR1 is SGHRS and CDR2 is YFSETQ in the germline V gene. The germline V and J ends were trimmed by 0 bases and 5 bases, with 12 bases remaining between them. The CDR3 reads CASSLETVNHNEQFF. For the CDR3, the DNA is TGCGCCAGCAGCTTGGAGACCGTGAACCACAATGAGCAGTTCTTC. Full variable domain (remainder filled in from reference TRBV5-1 and TRBJ2-1): KAGVTQTPRYLIKTRGQQVTLSCSPISGHRSVSWYQQTPGQGLQFLFEYFSETQRNKGNFPGRFSGRQFSNSRSEMNVSTLELGDSALYLCASSLETVNHNEQFFGPGTRLTVL.

This clone was recorded a few times. This rearrangement joins TRBV11-2 to TRBJ1-1; TRBD1 matches at 8 bases. Germline CDR1 is SGHAT and CDR2 is FQNNGV. The CDR3 is made up of 14 amino acids. Trimming cost V 4 bases and J 6 bases; bases outside gene matches: 7. CDR3 in amino acids: CASSSRTGRAEAFF. CDR3 DNA sequence: TGTGCCAGCAGCTCGCGGACAGGGCGGGCTGAAGCTTTCTTT.

The gene calls are TRBV5-6 and TRBJ1-1; no definite D call. V was pared by 2 bases and J by 5 bases, with 13 bases between. CDR3 length equals 14 residues. The germline CDR1 and CDR2 sequences are SGHDT and YYEEEE. CDR3 coding DNA: TGTGCCAGCAGCTTTGGGGTACTTAGGACTGAAGCTTTCTTT. Residues: CASSFGVLRTEAFF.

The V and J genes are TRBV18 and TRBJ2-6; D may match TRBD1 or TRBD2 (5 bases each). From germline, CDR1 is KGHSH and CDR2 LQKENI. The CDR3 length is 14 residues. V was pared by 3 bases and J by 2 bases, with 5 bases between. DNA for the CDR3: TGTGCCAGCTCACCGGGGGCTGGGGCCAACGTCCTGACTTTC. This encodes CASSPGAGANVLTF.

The chain has TRBV5-1 and TRBJ2-1, with a possible D match to TRBD1 (6 bases). Germline CDR1 reads SGHRS; CDR2 reads YFSETQ. V lost 1 base, J lost 1 base, and 9 bases lay in between. CDR3 length equals 15 residues. Here the CDR3 reads CASSLNRESYNEQFF. CDR3 coding DNA: TGCGCCAGCAGCTTGAACAGGGAATCCTACAATGAGCAGTTCTTC. The full variable domain, its missing parts supplied by reference TRBV5-1 and TRBJ2-1, is KAGVTQTPRYLIKTRGQQVTLSCSPISGHRSVSWYQQTPGQGLQFLFEYFSETQRNKGNFPGRFSGRQFSNSRSEMNVSTLELGDSALYLCASSLNRESYNEQFFGPGTRLTVL.

The chain employs TRBV28 and TRBJ1-6; D not certain. Trimming left V 6 bases short and J 12 bases short, with 12 bases between. Germline lookup yields CDR1 MDHEN and CDR2 SYDVKM. CDR3 length: 12 residues. The CDR3 region is CASSPGRGPLHF. The CDR3 DNA reads TGTGCCAGCAGCCCTGGACGTGGACCCCTCCACTTT.

This clone appeared once. The chain links TRBV19 to TRBJ2-2, with 7 bases lining up with TRBD2. Germline loops: CDR1 LNHDA, CDR2 SQIVND (reference sequence). V dropped 7 bases and J dropped 8; count of bases not matched to a gene: 13. CDR3 length: 15 residues. The CDR3 DNA follows: TGTGCCAGTAAATCCAGGGACTACCCTAGGGGGGAGCTGTTTTTT. Protein: CASKSRDYPRGELFF.

The chain recombines TRBV5-6 with TRBJ1-1, with 7 positions matching TRBD1. The CDR3 runs 15 residues. The ends lost 2 bases at V and 2 bases at J; junction bases unmatched: 6. Germline assignment: CDR1 SGHDT and CDR2 YYEEEE. This chain's CDR3 is CASSLGTVINTEAFF. CDR3 in DNA: TGTGCCAGCAGCTTAGGGACAGTAATTAACACTGAAGCTTTCTTT.